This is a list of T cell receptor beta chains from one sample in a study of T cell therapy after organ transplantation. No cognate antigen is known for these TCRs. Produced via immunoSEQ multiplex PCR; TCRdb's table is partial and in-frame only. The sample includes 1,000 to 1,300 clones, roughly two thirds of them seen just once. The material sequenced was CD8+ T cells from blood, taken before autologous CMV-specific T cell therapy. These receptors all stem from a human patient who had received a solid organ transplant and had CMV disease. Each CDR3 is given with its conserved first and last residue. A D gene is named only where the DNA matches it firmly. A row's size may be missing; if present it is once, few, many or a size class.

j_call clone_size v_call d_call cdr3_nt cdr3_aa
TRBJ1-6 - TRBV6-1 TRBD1 TGTGCCAGCAGTGGTGGACAGGGGAATTCACCCCTCCACTTT CASSGGQGNSPLHF
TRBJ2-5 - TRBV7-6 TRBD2 TGTGCCAGCAGCTTACAAGCGGGGGTGGAGACCCAGTACTTC CASSLQAGVETQYF
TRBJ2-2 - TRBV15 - TGTGCCACCAGCAGAGTAGCAGGCGGGCTAGGAGGATGGACCGGGGAGCTGTTTTTT CATSRVAGGLGGWTGELFF
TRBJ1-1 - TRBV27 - TGTGCCAGCAGTTTATTCCTGGGGATCAACACTGAAGCTTTCTTT CASSLFLGINTEAFF
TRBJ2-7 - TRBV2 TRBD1 TGTGCCAGCGGAGAGACAGGGGGCTACGAGCAGTACTTC CASGETGGYEQYF
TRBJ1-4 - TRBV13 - TGTGCCAGCAGCCCTCGTGGAGGGTCTAATGAAAAACTGTTTTTT CASSPRGGSNEKLFF
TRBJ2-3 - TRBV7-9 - TGTGCCAGCACCCGAAGGCAGCTTGTTCCTACAGATACGCAGTATTTT CASTRRQLVPTDTQYF
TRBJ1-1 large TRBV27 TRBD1 TGTGCCAGCAGCCCCACCGGGACAGATGAAGCTTTCTTT CASSPTGTDEAFF
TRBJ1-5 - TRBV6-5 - TGTGCCAGCAGTTATTCCAACCAGCAGCCCCAGCATTTT CASSYSNQQPQHF
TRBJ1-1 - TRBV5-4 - TGTGCCAGCAGCTGGTTCTTGGGTGAGTCCACTGAAGCTTTCTTT CASSWFLGESTEAFF
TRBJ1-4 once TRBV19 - TGTGCCAGTAGCAACGGACCCAATGAAAAACTGTTTTTT CASSNGPNEKLFF
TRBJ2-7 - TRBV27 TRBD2 TGTGCCAGCTCTGGCGGGGGGGGAACCTACGAGCAGTACTTC CASSGGGGTYEQYF
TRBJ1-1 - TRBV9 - TGTGCCAGCAGCGTAGACAACCACTTAAACACTGAAGCTTTCTTT CASSVDNHLNTEAFF
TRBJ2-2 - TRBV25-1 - TGTGCCAGCAGTGAAGGTACCGAGGTTTGGACCGGGGAGCTGTTTTTT CASSEGTEVWTGELFF
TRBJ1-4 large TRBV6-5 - TGTGCCAGCAGCGGATTGGGCCCGCTTTATGAAAAACTGTTTTTT CASSGLGPLYEKLFF
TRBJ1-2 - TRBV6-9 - TGTGCCAGCAGCTCATCCAATGTAGGGGGTACTTATGGCTACACCTTC CASSSSNVGGTYGYTF
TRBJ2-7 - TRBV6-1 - TGTGCCAGCAGTGATGACCCGGGGACAAGCTACGAGCAGTACTTC CASSDDPGTSYEQYF
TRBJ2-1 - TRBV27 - TGTGCCAGCAGTTTGTACAGCTCCTACAATGAGCAGTTCTTC CASSLYSSYNEQFF
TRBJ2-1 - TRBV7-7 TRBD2 TGTGCTAGCAGCCAAAGTTCTAGCGGGCCTTACAATGAGCAGTTCTTC CASSQSSSGPYNEQFF
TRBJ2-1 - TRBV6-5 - TGTGCCAGCAGTTACTCGAACTCCCAAGAGCAGTTCTTC CASSYSNSQEQFF
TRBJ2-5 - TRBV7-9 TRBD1 TGTGCCAGCAGCTTAGGTTTAGGGACAGAAGAGACCCAGTACTTC CASSLGLGTEETQYF
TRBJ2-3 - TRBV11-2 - TGTGCCAGCAGCACCCGATTAGATACGCAGTATTTT CASSTRLDTQYF
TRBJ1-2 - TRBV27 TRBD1 TGTGCCAGCAGTTCCGGACAGGATTATGGCTACACCTTC CASSSGQDYGYTF
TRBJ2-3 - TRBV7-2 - TGTGCCAGCAGCTTTATGATGAGCACAGATACGCAGTATTTT CASSFMMSTDTQYF
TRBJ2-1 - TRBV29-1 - TGCAGCGTTGAATGGAACAATGAGCAGTTCTTC CSVEWNNEQFF
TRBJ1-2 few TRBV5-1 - TGCGCCAGCAGCTTGGAAAGGGCCTTTACGGATGGCTACACCTTC CASSLERAFTDGYTF
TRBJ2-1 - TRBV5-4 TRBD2 TGTGCCAGCAGCCCCCGGACTAGCGTCGATGAGCAGTTCTTC CASSPRTSVDEQFF
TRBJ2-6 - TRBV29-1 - TGCAGCGTTCCGGATCAACTAATACAAAGTCGGGCCAACGTCCTGACTTTC CSVPDQLIQSRANVLTF
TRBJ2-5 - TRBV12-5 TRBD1 TGTGCTAGTGCCGACTCCGGGACAGGGCTTTTCGAGACCCAGTACTTC CASADSGTGLFETQYF
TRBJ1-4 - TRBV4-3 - TGCGCCAGCAGCCAAGATGGGGGGGTGGGGTACGGGGAAAAACTGTTTTTT CASSQDGGVGYGEKLFF
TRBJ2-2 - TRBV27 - TGTGCCAGCAGTCGAGACGGGGGGGAGCTGTTTTTT CASSRDGGELFF
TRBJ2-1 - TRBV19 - TGTGCCAGTAGGGCCTTTCTCTTCTCCTACAATGAGCAGTTCTTC CASRAFLFSYNEQFF
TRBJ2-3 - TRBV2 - TGTGCCAGCGTTTCCCTAATGGGCAGCACAGATACGCAGTATTTT CASVSLMGSTDTQYF
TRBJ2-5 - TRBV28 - TGTGCCAGCAGTTTAGTGCCAGGGGTTTGGGAGACCCAGTACTTC CASSLVPGVWETQYF
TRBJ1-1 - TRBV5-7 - TGTGCCAGCAGCAGTTGGGGAGAGGGGGGAACTGAAGCTTTCTTT CASSSWGEGGTEAFF
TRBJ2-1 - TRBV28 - TGTGCCAGCAGTTTCGCAACCAACAATGAGCAGTTCTTC CASSFATNNEQFF
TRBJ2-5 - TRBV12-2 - TGTGCAAGTCGCTTACGATCACACAGGGAAAGCGAGACCCAGTACTTC CASRLRSHRESETQYF
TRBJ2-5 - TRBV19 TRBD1 TGTGCCAGTAGTACTCGGACAGGGACAGAGACCCAGTACTTC CASSTRTGTETQYF